This T cell receptor beta chain appears in the sequencing data of a study of cytomegalovirus exposure and HLA in healthy donors. Regarding the study as a whole: A later analysis showed HLA-associated TCR beta chains outstripping equally common others in clonal expansion. Listed as cytomegalovirus-associated were around 160 TCR beta chains.

The V and J ends lost 4 bases and 0 bases respectively, with 15 bases between them. The germline V gene encodes CDR1 SGHNT and CDR2 YYREEE (reference sequence). The CDR3 is 16 amino acids. Amplification used 60 Vbeta primers and 13 Jbeta primers. The data were produced by immunoSEQ multiplex PCR, yet TCRdb's version contains in-frame clones alone and is incomplete. The data show around 67,000 clones, roughly four fifths seen once. Points on this clone: The antigen is undetermined.

It was healthy bone marrow donors who served as donors. This clonotype originated in a woman in her twenties or thirties in good health and CMV-seropositive. Sequencing was done on a sample of PBMCs. The V call is TRBV5-4, the J call TRBJ2-3; D remains unclear. CDR3 DNA: TGTGCCAGCAGCCTTAGACTCCTCACTAGCACAGATACGCAGTATTTT. As protein: CASSLRLLTSTDTQYF.